This TCR beta chain was captured in a study of blood T cell repertoires in COVID-19. Study summary: Whether acute or convalescent, the COVID-19 samples came from the United States, Italy and Spain. T cells, B-cell-depleted T cells, or PBMCs provided the cDNA or gDNA that served as material.

Original processing notes: From reference gene primer amplification, estimates of nucleated cell counts were derived. Data came from immunoSEQ multiplex PCR; TCRdb stores just in-frame clones and leaves some out. The D gene and trimming were derived from the DNA, and the V and J assignments and clone size from that table. The sample gives some 87,000 clones, around 81% of which show up once; about a sixth is in the top ten. Sample: peripheral blood. The TCR comes from a human donor in a cohort sampled during active COVID-19.

The CDR3 protein is CASSQRPSGLAGGRSSYEQYF. The CDR3 DNA reads TGTGCCAGCAGCCAAAGGCCATCGGGACTAGCGGGGGGGCGCAGCTCCTACGAGCAGTACTTC. The V and J genes are TRBV3-1 (or the pseudogene TRBV3-2) and TRBJ2-7; 16 positions match TRBD2. The trim removed 2 bases at V and 0 bases at J, leaving 13 bases unmatched. This CDR3 has 21 residues. The germline gives CDR1 LGHDT, CDR2 YNNKEL (reference sequence).